The rows below give T cell receptor beta chains drawn from one sample of a study of blood T cell repertoires in COVID-19. Produced via immunoSEQ multiplex PCR; TCRdb's table is partial and in-frame only. This table has 120,000 to 150,000 clones, 70% to 90% appearing once. Source material: PBMCs or T cells enriched from blood (not recorded which). The receptors were sampled from a woman aged 30 to 39 with acute COVID-19. CDR3s include the opening cysteine and the closing phenylalanine or tryptophan. Fields, in order: clone size, J gene, D gene, V gene, CDR3 DNA, CDR3 protein. D genes are given only for firm matches. Clone size is shown for a subset of rows, as once, few, many or a class of expanded clone.

size: few; J: TRBJ1-2; D: -; V: TRBV27; DNA: TGTGCCAGCAGTTCCTCTCTTGGGGGGGCAAATGGCTACACCTTC; CDR3: CASSSSLGGANGYTF
size: -; J: TRBJ1-3; D: -; V: TRBV7-9; DNA: TGTGCCAGCAGGCGGGGGTCTGGAAACACCATATATTTT; CDR3: CASRRGSGNTIYF
size: -; J: TRBJ2-2; D: TRBD2; V: TRBV7-6; DNA: TGTGCCAGCAGCCTGAGGACTAGCGGGAGTTCCGGGGAGCTGTTTTTT; CDR3: CASSLRTSGSSGELFF
size: -; J: TRBJ2-3; D: TRBD2; V: TRBV28; DNA: TGTGCCAGCAGTTCCCCTGGGACTAGCGGGAGTAATACGCAGTATTTT; CDR3: CASSSPGTSGSNTQYF
size: -; J: TRBJ1-2; D: TRBD1; V: TRBV7-2; DNA: TGTGCCAGCAGCTTAGGAGTGGGACAGAACTATGGCTACACCTTC; CDR3: CASSLGVGQNYGYTF
size: -; J: TRBJ2-5; D: -; V: TRBV6-2/TRBV6-3; DNA: TGTGCCAGCAGTTACTCCACGGGAGTTGGGGAGACCCAGTACTTC; CDR3: CASSYSTGVGETQYF
size: -; J: TRBJ1-2; D: TRBD1; V: TRBV28; DNA: TGTGCCAGCAGCCGAGGACAGGGGCTCTATGGCTACACCTTC; CDR3: CASSRGQGLYGYTF
size: once; J: TRBJ1-5; D: -; V: TRBV3-1/TRBV3-2; DNA: TGTGCCAGCAGCCAAGACCTGAGCAATCAGCCCCAGCATTTT; CDR3: CASSQDLSNQPQHF
size: -; J: TRBJ2-1; D: -; V: TRBV4-2; DNA: TGTGCCAGCAGCCAAGCGACGGGTAATGAGCAGTTCTTC; CDR3: CASSQATGNEQFF
size: -; J: TRBJ2-7; D: -; V: TRBV19; DNA: TGTGCCAGTAGTGACCGAGAGGGAAGCATACCCTACGAGCAGTACTTC; CDR3: CASSDREGSIPYEQYF
size: -; J: TRBJ2-1; D: TRBD2; V: TRBV2; DNA: TGTGCCAGCAGTGTGACAGTCGGGGGGTACAATGAGCAGTTCTTC; CDR3: CASSVTVGGYNEQFF
size: -; J: TRBJ1-1; D: -; V: TRBV27; DNA: TGTGCCAGCAGTTTAACAGAGAACACTGAAGCTTTCTTT; CDR3: CASSLTENTEAFF
size: -; J: TRBJ2-5; D: -; V: TRBV13; DNA: TGTGCCAGCAGCCACGACAGCAAAGAGACCCAGTACTTC; CDR3: CASSHDSKETQYF
size: -; J: TRBJ1-1; D: TRBD1; V: TRBV6-5; DNA: TGTGCCAGCTCATACACAGGGGCCAACACTGAAGCTTTCTTT; CDR3: CASSYTGANTEAFF
size: -; J: TRBJ2-5; D: -; V: TRBV5-1; DNA: TGCGCCAGCACCCCCCGGAGCGGCGCCCAAGAGACCCAGTACTTC; CDR3: CASTPRSGAQETQYF
size: -; J: TRBJ1-6; D: -; V: TRBV5-1; DNA: TGCGCCAGCAGCTTGGCGTATGCAGGGGTGTCACCCCTCCACTTT; CDR3: CASSLAYAGVSPLHF
size: few; J: TRBJ1-1; D: -; V: TRBV4-1; DNA: TGCGCCAGCAGCCAAGACCCAACAGTGAACACTGAAGCTTTCTTT; CDR3: CASSQDPTVNTEAFF
size: -; J: TRBJ1-4; D: TRBD1; V: TRBV4-3; DNA: TGCGCCAGCAGCCAAGATCCGGGGACAGGGGGAGAAAAACTGTTTTTT; CDR3: CASSQDPGTGGEKLFF
size: -; J: TRBJ2-2; D: -; V: TRBV6-5; DNA: TGTGCCAGCGGTCTATCGGGAGAAACCGGGGAGCTGTTTTTT; CDR3: CASGLSGETGELFF
size: -; J: TRBJ1-1; D: -; V: TRBV3-1/TRBV3-2; DNA: TGTGCCAGCAGCCAAGTTTCACAGTATGAAGCTTTCTTT; CDR3: CASSQVSQYEAFF
size: once; J: TRBJ1-2; D: TRBD1; V: TRBV5-1; DNA: TGCGCCAGCAGCCTGGGGACAGATTACAACTATGGCTACACCTTC; CDR3: CASSLGTDYNYGYTF
size: -; J: TRBJ2-7; D: -; V: TRBV3-1/TRBV3-2; DNA: TGTGCCAGCAGCCAAGGGGGGGCCTACGAGCAGTACTTC; CDR3: CASSQGGAYEQYF
size: -; J: TRBJ1-2; D: -; V: TRBV19; DNA: TGTGCCAGTAGCCCCGGGGGGTTTATGAACTATGGCTACACCTTC; CDR3: CASSPGGFMNYGYTF
size: once; J: TRBJ1-4; D: -; V: TRBV4-2; DNA: TGTGCCAGCAGCCAAGGATCAGGGGTTGAAAAACTGTTTTTT; CDR3: CASSQGSGVEKLFF
size: -; J: TRBJ2-7; D: -; V: TRBV29-1; DNA: TGCAGCGTTCAACCGGGTATAGCCCGTTACGAGCAGTACTTC; CDR3: CSVQPGIARYEQYF
size: -; J: TRBJ2-7; D: TRBD2; V: TRBV5-1; DNA: TGCGCCAGCAGCTCCGGGCCTAGCGGGCCCTCCTACGAGCAGTACTTC; CDR3: CASSSGPSGPSYEQYF
size: -; J: TRBJ1-1; D: -; V: TRBV28; DNA: TGTGCCAGCAGTTTAGTCACAACTGAAGCTTTCTTT; CDR3: CASSLVTTEAFF
size: -; J: TRBJ2-2; D: TRBD2; V: TRBV5-4; DNA: TGTGCCAGCAGCGTGGGACTAGCCACCGGGGAGCTGTTTTTT; CDR3: CASSVGLATGELFF
size: -; J: TRBJ1-2; D: -; V: TRBV4-1; DNA: TGCGCCAGCAGCCAAGGGACAGTCTATGGCTACACCTTC; CDR3: CASSQGTVYGYTF
size: -; J: TRBJ2-5; D: -; V: TRBV4-1; DNA: TGCGCCAGCAGCGAACTAGGGGGGGCCGTCGAGACCCAGTACTTC; CDR3: CASSELGGAVETQYF
size: -; J: TRBJ2-3; D: TRBD2; V: TRBV28; DNA: TGTGCCAGCAGTTTAGTTGTAGCGGGAGGGTGGAATACGCAGTATTTT; CDR3: CASSLVVAGGWNTQYF
size: -; J: TRBJ2-7; D: -; V: TRBV25-1; DNA: TGTGCCAGCAGTGGACGCGGGACCTACGAGCAGTACTTC; CDR3: CASSGRGTYEQYF
size: once; J: TRBJ2-7; D: -; V: TRBV28; DNA: TGTGCCAGCAGTCTAGCGTCCGGGTACGAGCAGTACTTC; CDR3: CASSLASGYEQYF
size: -; J: TRBJ2-7; D: TRBD1; V: TRBV6-1; DNA: TGTGCCAGCAGTGAAGCGGCACCGGGACAGGGGACCTACGAGCAGTACTTC; CDR3: CASSEAAPGQGTYEQYF
size: -; J: TRBJ1-5; D: TRBD1; V: TRBV2; DNA: TGTGCCAGCAGTCAAACAGGGGGCAATCAGCCCCAGCATTTT; CDR3: CASSQTGGNQPQHF
size: -; J: TRBJ1-1; D: TRBD1; V: TRBV19; DNA: TGTGCCAGTGGGGGTCCAGGGACAGGGAACACTGAAGCTTTCTTT; CDR3: CASGGPGTGNTEAFF
size: -; J: TRBJ2-5; D: -; V: TRBV27; DNA: TGTGCCAGCAGTTCCGGAGTGACCCAGTACTTC; CDR3: CASSSGVTQYF
size: -; J: TRBJ1-1; D: -; V: TRBV7-8; DNA: TGTGCCAGCAGCTACGGGGTAAACACTGAAGCTTTCTTT; CDR3: CASSYGVNTEAFF
size: -; J: TRBJ1-2; D: -; V: TRBV5-1; DNA: TGCGCCAGCAGCTTGACAGTGGACTATGGCTACACCTTC; CDR3: CASSLTVDYGYTF
size: -; J: TRBJ2-7; D: -; V: TRBV27; DNA: TGTGCCAGCAGTCCCGGCCGGGTCCCAGTGCCGGCCTACGAGCAGTACTTC; CDR3: CASSPGRVPVPAYEQYF
size: -; J: TRBJ1-2; D: -; V: TRBV25-1; DNA: TGTGCCAGCAGGCAGGGTACCTATGGCTACACCTTC; CDR3: CASRQGTYGYTF
size: -; J: TRBJ2-3; D: TRBD2; V: TRBV3-1/TRBV3-2; DNA: TGTGCCAGCAGCCCCGAGACAAGCGGGACTCCCACAGATACGCAGTATTTT; CDR3: CASSPETSGTPTDTQYF